This record looks at one TCR beta chain sequence and its context. Its target is unknown. The J segment lost 8 bases and the V segment lost 3 bases, leaving 9 bases of the junction unmatched. Germline CDR1 is DFQATT and CDR2 is SNEGSKA (reference sequence). The CDR3 sequence is 14 residues long. The data derive from a study of CD8 T cells in ankylosing spondylitis. General study results and limits: Within matched ankylosing spondylitis synovial fluid, disease-linked clones were reportedly significantly enriched. CD8+ disease-linked clones were present at relatively low frequencies in blood. Seemingly distinctive of ankylosing spondylitis blood was a TCR beta motif formed by eight highly homologous variants.

Quantitative molecular-barcoded 5'-RACE generated the TCR beta libraries. TCRdb re-analysed the 5' RACE reads in MiXCR, keeping a single row per CDR3 protein. The sample lists some 400,000 distinct CDR3 sequences; approximately 20% were seen once. The sequenced sample was blood, either unsorted or a sorted T cell fraction (not recorded which). The TCR sequence derives from a male donor with ankylosing spondylitis. The V call is TRBV20-1, the J call TRBJ1-2, with 10 bases lining up with TRBD1. The CDR3 protein is CSASTTGGAGGYTF. CDR3 nucleotide sequence: TGCAGTGCTAGTACGACAGGGGGCGCGGGAGGCTACACCTTC.